The clone carrying this TCR beta chain was seen at least ten times. Its antigen remains unknown. This record comes from a study of early T cells in non-severe SARS-CoV-2 infection. Study-level background: Sequencing of unsorted whole blood was done on bulk RNA, leaving chains unpaired.

Overall study findings and caveats: There was a bias toward anti-spike CD8 responses in VDJdb matching, which missed private and CD4 specificities.

Germline V gene data show CDR1 as SGHAT and CDR2 as FQNNGV. The V end was cut by 4 bases, the J end by 0 bases, with 10 bases between. The CDR3 is 15 amino acids. MiXCR, applied by TCRdb to the 5' RACE reads, yields one record per CDR3 protein. The profile covers about 50,000 distinct CDR3 sequences, with around 12% appearing a single time and 2.5% to 3% taken by the ten largest. The TCR originated in an adult who was a healthcare worker with PCR-confirmed SARS-CoV-2 infection or an uninfected control (not recorded which). V usage is TRBV11-2 and J usage is TRBJ2-1, with D perhaps being TRBD1 or TRBD2 (5 bases each). Source: whole blood, taken at baseline. CDR3 DNA: TGTGCCAGCAGCTCGGGACGAAACTCCTACAATGAGCAGTTCTTC. This codes for CASSSGRNSYNEQFF.